This T cell receptor (beta chain) was documented in a study of blood T cells in healthy people across ages (dated by TCRdb to the mid-2010s). For context, the study as a whole: In model experiments, template switching captured roughly one uniquely barcoded TCR beta cDNA molecule for every two T cells. Donors were grouped into four age groups: young (average roughly 15 years), middle-aged (about 38), aged (around 66) and long-lived (about 89). Donors of different ages were randomly distributed across sequencing lanes to avoid experimental bias. For two donors (one aged 18 to 29 and one aged 80 or older), the study analyzed two additional independent replicas of 1 million unique cDNA reads from the same blood draw. To track age-related changes in TCR beta repertoire diversity, the study relied on deep sequencing normalized with unique cDNA molecular identifiers. Study-level results and caveats: There was a strong correlation between observed TCR beta diversity and the percentage of naive T cells measured by flow cytometry. As age increased, observed TCR beta diversity per million T cells dropped in a roughly linear way, and a significant reduction was already evident by age 40. Donor CMV infection status was unknown, potentially confounding age-related changes in expanded clonotypes. Conclusive comparison of naive and antigen-experienced compartments was prevented by the profiling of bulk unsorted PBMCs. Estimates of total diversity based on one million sequenced T cells were considered lower bounds and underestimates. Compared with the aged group, more naive CD4+ T cells, fewer expanded clones and increased TCR diversity were shown by the long-lived group, suggesting age selection.

Library creation used 5' RACE. Sequenced on an Illumina HiSeq 2500. A second PCR of about 6 to 12 cycles was performed with a sample-barcoded 5' primer and a J-beta primer mix. A template-switch 5' adaptor carrying 12 random nucleotides introduced a unique molecular identifier onto each TCR beta cDNA molecule. Each sample yielded at least 3 million CDR3-containing paired-end reads. All of the RNA was converted into first-strand cDNA using the Mint cDNA synthesis kit, with a TRBC-specific oligonucleotide serving as the primer. Following uracil-DNA glycosylase treatment, a first 18-cycle PCR with universal primers M1SS and BC2_uni_R was performed on all cDNA. Per the original workflow: For normalization, 1 million high-quality reads, each with a distinct molecular identifier, were randomly selected from each sample. Reads with shared molecular identifiers were discarded instead of being binned into consensus sequences. CDR3 identification, clonotype clustering and error correction used MiTCR with a Q25 quality threshold and the strictest error-elimination algorithm. A nonparametric unseen species model with Euler transformation was used to estimate lower-bound total TCR beta diversity. TCRdb reprocessing: public reads trimmed at Q25 with fastp, clones called with MiXCR, in-frame beta chains kept. Every entry covers one CDR3 protein and lists the most common genes and DNA from its rows. For this entry, the V and J calls and clone size follow TCRdb and not the study's own pipeline. Within this sample are just under 900,000 distinct CDR3 sequences, with around 26% of them counted one time only. The leading ten clones occupy 17% of the sample.

The 40 or so donors, aged about 6 to 95 years, were systemically healthy Caucasian individuals from Russia. Each donor gave ten milliliters of peripheral blood, drawn into EDTA-treated Vacutainer tubes. Ficoll-Paque density-gradient centrifugation was used to isolate PBMCs, with at least 6.5 million per sample. Total RNA, at least 6 micrograms per sample, was extracted from PBMCs with Trizol reagent. The percentages of naive CD45RAhigh/CD27high T cells were determined by flow cytometry on a PBMC aliquot from every donor. This clonotype was seen many times. No cognate antigen has been identified for it. Within one base of it there is no much larger clone, and no base qualities were kept. The CDR3 covers 14 residues, taking in both the cysteine and the phenylalanine. Only CDR3 DNA remains: 42 bases, in frame from the first base. Taken from the germline V gene (reference sequence), the CDR1 and CDR2 loops are DFQATT and SNEGSKA. V sheds 2 bases and J sheds 1 base, leaving 9 bases between their ends.

This TCR came from a woman aged 80 or over in good health. Sequencing input: blood. This sequence uses TRBV20-1 and TRBJ1-5, with the identity of the D gene unclear. CDR3 region: CSARSPTSNQPQHF. The DNA reads as follows: TGCAGTGCTAGATCACCGACAAGCAATCAGCCCCAGCATTTT.